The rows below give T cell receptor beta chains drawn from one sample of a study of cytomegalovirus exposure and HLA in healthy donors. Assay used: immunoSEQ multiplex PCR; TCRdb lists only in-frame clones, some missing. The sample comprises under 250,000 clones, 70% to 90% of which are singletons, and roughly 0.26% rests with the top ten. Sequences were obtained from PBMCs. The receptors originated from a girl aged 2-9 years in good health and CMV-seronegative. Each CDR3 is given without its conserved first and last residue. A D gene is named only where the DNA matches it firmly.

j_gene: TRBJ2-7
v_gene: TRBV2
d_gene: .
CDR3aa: ASSRGFVGYEQY

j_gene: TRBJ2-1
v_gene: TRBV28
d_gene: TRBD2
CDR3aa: ASSFGSSGSDEQF

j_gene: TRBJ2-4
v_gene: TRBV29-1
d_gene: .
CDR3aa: SATGIGDIQY

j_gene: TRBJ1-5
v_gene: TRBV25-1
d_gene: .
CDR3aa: ASSDGSANQPQH

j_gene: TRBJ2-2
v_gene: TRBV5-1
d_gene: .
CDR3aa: ASSLGQESTGELF

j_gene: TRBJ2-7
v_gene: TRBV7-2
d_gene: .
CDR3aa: ASSRQRGGSYEQY

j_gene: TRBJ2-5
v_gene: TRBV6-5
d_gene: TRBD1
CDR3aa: ASRDRVETQY

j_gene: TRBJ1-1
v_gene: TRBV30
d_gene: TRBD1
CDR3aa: AWEADRGTEAF

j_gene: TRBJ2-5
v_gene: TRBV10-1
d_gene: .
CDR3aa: ASSYGGPETQY

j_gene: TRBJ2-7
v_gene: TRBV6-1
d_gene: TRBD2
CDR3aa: ASSERGTSGGNEQY

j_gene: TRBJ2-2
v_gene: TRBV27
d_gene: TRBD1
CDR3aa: ASTKAGRGPGELF

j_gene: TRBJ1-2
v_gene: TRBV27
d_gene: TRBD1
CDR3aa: ASRRTGTPILNYGYT

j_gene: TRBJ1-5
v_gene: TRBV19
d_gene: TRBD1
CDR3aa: ASTPGGPNQPQH

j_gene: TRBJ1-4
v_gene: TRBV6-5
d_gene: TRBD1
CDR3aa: ATTPGDRVSEKLF

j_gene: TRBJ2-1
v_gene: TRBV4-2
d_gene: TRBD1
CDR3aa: ASSHPPWGQYNEQF

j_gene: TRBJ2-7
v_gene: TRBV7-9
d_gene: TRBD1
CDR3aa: SSSPRGGQGSYEQY

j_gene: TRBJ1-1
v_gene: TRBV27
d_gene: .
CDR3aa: ASSLYNGAGEAF

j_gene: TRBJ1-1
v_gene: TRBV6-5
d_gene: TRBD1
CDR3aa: ASTKDRGQNTEAF

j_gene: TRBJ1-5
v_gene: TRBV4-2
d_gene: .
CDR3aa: ASSHSLTGNNQPQH

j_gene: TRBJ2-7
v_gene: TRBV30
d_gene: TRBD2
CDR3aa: AWSTSGVTYEQY

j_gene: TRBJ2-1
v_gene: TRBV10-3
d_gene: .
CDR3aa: AISTGSSYNEQF

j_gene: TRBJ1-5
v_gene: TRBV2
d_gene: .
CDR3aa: ASTRENSNQPQH

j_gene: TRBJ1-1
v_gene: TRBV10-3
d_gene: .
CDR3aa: AISRDTEAF

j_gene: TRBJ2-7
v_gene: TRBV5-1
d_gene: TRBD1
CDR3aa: ASSFIPGQGNEQY

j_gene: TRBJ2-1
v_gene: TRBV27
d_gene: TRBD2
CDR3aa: ASRLLAGNEQF

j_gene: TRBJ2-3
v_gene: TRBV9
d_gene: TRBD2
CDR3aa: ASSALGGLGGGPATQY

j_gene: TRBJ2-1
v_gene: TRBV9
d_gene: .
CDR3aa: ASSVVTGNEQF

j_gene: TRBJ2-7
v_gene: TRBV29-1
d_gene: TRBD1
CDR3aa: SVDNRGREQY

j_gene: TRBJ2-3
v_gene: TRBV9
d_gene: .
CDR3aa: ASSPGLADTQY

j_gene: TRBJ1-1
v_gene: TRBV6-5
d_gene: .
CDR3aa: ASSHGGVNTEAF

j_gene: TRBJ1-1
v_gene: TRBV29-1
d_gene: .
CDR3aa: SVVLWPKVQVTGVTEAF

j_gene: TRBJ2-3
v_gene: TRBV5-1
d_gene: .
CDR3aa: ASSSPDSGGTDTQY

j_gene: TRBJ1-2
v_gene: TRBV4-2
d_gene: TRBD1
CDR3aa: ASSQVPGTGGGRYGYT

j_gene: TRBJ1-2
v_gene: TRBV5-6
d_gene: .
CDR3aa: ASSLRLGAGYGYT

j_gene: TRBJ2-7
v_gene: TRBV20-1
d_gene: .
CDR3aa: SALRDFEQY

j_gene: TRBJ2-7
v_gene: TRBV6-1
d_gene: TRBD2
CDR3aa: ASSEALSAGASYEQY

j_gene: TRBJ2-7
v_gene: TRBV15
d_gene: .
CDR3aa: ATSRDRSGYEQY

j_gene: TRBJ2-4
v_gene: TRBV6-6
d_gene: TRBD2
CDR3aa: ASSLTSGGAKNIQY

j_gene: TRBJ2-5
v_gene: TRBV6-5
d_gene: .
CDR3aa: ASSYSFQGETQY

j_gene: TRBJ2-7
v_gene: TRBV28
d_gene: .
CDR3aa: ASRQGGAGNYEQY

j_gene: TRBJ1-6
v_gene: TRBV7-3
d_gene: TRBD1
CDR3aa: ASSLDRDSPLH

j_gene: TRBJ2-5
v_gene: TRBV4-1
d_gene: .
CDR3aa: ASSPQSQGRETQY

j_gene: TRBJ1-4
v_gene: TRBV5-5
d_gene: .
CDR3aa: ASSFKPTTTNEKLF

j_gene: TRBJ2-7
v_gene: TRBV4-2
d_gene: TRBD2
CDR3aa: ASSQDSGSSYEQY

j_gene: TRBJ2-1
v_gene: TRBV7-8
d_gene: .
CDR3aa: ASSPSPTGTGYNEQF

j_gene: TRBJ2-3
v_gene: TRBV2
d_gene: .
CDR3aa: ASSERVASTDTQY

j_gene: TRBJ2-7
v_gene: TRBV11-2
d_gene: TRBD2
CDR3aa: ASTLAGASSYEQY

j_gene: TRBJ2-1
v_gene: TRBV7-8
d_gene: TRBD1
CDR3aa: ASSNGQGSYNEQF

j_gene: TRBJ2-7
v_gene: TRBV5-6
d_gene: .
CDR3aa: ASSRDTERN

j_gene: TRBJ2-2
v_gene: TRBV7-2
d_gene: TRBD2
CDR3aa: ASSLVLLAGDDTGELF

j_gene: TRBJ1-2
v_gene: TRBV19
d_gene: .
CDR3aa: ASSYTGPANYGYT

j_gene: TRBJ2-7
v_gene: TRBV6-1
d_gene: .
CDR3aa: ASSPSYEQY

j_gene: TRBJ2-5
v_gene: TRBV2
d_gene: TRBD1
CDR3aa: AGTGTGVVEQY

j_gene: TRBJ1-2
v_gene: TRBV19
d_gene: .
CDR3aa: ASSDGGGAYGYT

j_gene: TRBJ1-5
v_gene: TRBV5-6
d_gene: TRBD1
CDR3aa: ASSLGTGLGNQPQH

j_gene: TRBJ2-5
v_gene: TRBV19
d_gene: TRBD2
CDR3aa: ASSIRTSQETQY

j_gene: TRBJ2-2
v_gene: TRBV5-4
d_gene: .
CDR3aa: ASSLGRRREETGELF

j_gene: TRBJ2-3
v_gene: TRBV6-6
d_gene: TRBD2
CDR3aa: ASSVAGGITDTQY

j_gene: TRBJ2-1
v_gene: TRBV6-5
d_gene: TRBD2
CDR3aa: ASRLAGSNEQF

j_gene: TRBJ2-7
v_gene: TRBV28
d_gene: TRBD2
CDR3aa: ASSFEGRKGLSSYEQY